This is a list of T cell receptor beta chains from one sample in a study of cytomegalovirus exposure and HLA in healthy donors. Only in-frame clones appear in the TCRdb table, and some are missing; sequencing was by immunoSEQ multiplex PCR. The profile covers around 130,000 clones, with roughly 77% appearing a single time and 5.3% taken by the ten largest. The sample was PBMCs. These receptors all come from a man aged 25-45 years in good health and CMV-seronegative. The CDR3 runs from the conserved cysteine through the conserved F or W. D genes are given only for firm matches. Size tells how often a clone was seen (once, few, many) or the class of an expanded clone, and some rows leave it out.

clone_size: .; j_call: TRBJ1-6; d_call: TRBD1; v_call: TRBV4-3; cdr3_nt: TGCGCCAGCAGCCAGATGACAGGGGCAAACTATAATTCACCCCTCCACTTT; cdr3_aa: CASSQMTGANYNSPLHF
clone_size: .; j_call: TRBJ2-7; d_call: .; v_call: TRBV28; cdr3_nt: TGTGCCAGCATGGGGGGACTCAACGAGCAGTACTTC; cdr3_aa: CASMGGLNEQYF
clone_size: .; j_call: TRBJ1-6; d_call: .; v_call: TRBV7-9; cdr3_nt: TGTGCCAGCAGCGTCGGGGGAACCTATAATTCACCCCTCCACTTT; cdr3_aa: CASSVGGTYNSPLHF
clone_size: .; j_call: TRBJ1-6; d_call: TRBD1; v_call: TRBV5-1; cdr3_nt: TGCGCCAGCAGCTCGGACAGGGCCTATAATTCACCCCTCCACTTT; cdr3_aa: CASSSDRAYNSPLHF
clone_size: .; j_call: TRBJ2-1; d_call: .; v_call: TRBV7-8; cdr3_nt: TGTGCCAGCAGCCCTCGACTCGGTTCCTACAATGAGCAGTTCTTC; cdr3_aa: CASSPRLGSYNEQFF
clone_size: .; j_call: TRBJ2-1; d_call: TRBD2; v_call: TRBV27; cdr3_nt: TGTGCCAGCAGTAGTATCGGGGGGTCCTACAATGAGCAGTTCTTC; cdr3_aa: CASSSIGGSYNEQFF
clone_size: .; j_call: TRBJ2-5; d_call: TRBD2; v_call: TRBV11-2; cdr3_nt: TGTGCCAGCAGCTTAGTAGGGGGTAGCGGGGGCTCTAAAGAGACCCAGTACTTC; cdr3_aa: CASSLVGGSGGSKETQYF
clone_size: .; j_call: TRBJ2-5; d_call: .; v_call: TRBV29-1; cdr3_nt: TGCAGCGTTGAAGCGCTCTGGCCAGAGACCCAGTACTTC; cdr3_aa: CSVEALWPETQYF
clone_size: few; j_call: TRBJ1-6; d_call: .; v_call: TRBV28; cdr3_nt: TGTGCCAGCAGTCCATGGCCTAATTCACCCCTCCACTTT; cdr3_aa: CASSPWPNSPLHF
clone_size: .; j_call: TRBJ1-1; d_call: TRBD1; v_call: TRBV2; cdr3_nt: TGTGCCAGCAGTGAAGGACAGGGGAACACTGAAGCTTTCTTT; cdr3_aa: CASSEGQGNTEAFF
clone_size: .; j_call: TRBJ1-3; d_call: TRBD1; v_call: TRBV7-2; cdr3_nt: TGTGCCAGCAGCCCCGGACAGGGCCTTGGAAACACCATATATTTT; cdr3_aa: CASSPGQGLGNTIYF
clone_size: .; j_call: TRBJ2-7; d_call: .; v_call: TRBV4-2; cdr3_nt: TGTGCCAGCAGCCAAGAATTGAGCGACTCAAAAACCGAGCAGTACTTC; cdr3_aa: CASSQELSDSKTEQYF
clone_size: .; j_call: TRBJ1-6; d_call: TRBD1; v_call: TRBV30; cdr3_nt: TGTGCCTGGAAGAGACAGGGCAGGTCACCCCTCCACTTT; cdr3_aa: CAWKRQGRSPLHF
clone_size: .; j_call: TRBJ2-7; d_call: .; v_call: TRBV27; cdr3_nt: TGTGCCAGCAGTTTAGACAACTCCTACGAGCAGTACTTC; cdr3_aa: CASSLDNSYEQYF
clone_size: .; j_call: TRBJ2-7; d_call: TRBD2; v_call: TRBV7-2; cdr3_nt: TGTGCCAGCAGCTTATACGGGAGGGCCCAATACGAGCAGTACTTC; cdr3_aa: CASSLYGRAQYEQYF
clone_size: .; j_call: TRBJ1-2; d_call: TRBD1; v_call: TRBV4-2; cdr3_nt: TGTGCCAGCAGCCAAGTTAAAGGGGGCAACTATGGCTACACCTTC; cdr3_aa: CASSQVKGGNYGYTF
clone_size: .; j_call: TRBJ2-5; d_call: TRBD1; v_call: TRBV11-3; cdr3_nt: TGTGCCAGCAGCGCCCGACAGGGGACGGTAGAGACCCAGTACTTC; cdr3_aa: CASSARQGTVETQYF
clone_size: .; j_call: TRBJ1-4; d_call: TRBD1; v_call: TRBV5-1; cdr3_nt: TGCGCCAGCAGCTTGACGACGACAGGGGATGAAAAACTGTTTTTT; cdr3_aa: CASSLTTTGDEKLFF
clone_size: .; j_call: TRBJ2-5; d_call: .; v_call: TRBV2; cdr3_nt: TGTGCCAGCAGTGAACGGGTTGTGGAGACCCAGTACTTC; cdr3_aa: CASSERVVETQYF
clone_size: .; j_call: TRBJ2-7; d_call: TRBD1; v_call: TRBV6-5; cdr3_nt: TGTGCCAGCAGTCACCGACAGGGGTACGAGCAGTACTTC; cdr3_aa: CASSHRQGYEQYF
clone_size: .; j_call: TRBJ2-7; d_call: .; v_call: TRBV28; cdr3_nt: TGTGCCAGCAAAGGGGGAGGGCACTACGAGCAGTACTTC; cdr3_aa: CASKGGGHYEQYF
clone_size: .; j_call: TRBJ1-2; d_call: TRBD1; v_call: TRBV7-9; cdr3_nt: TGTGCCAGCAGCTTAGCGCCGGACAGGAATGGCTACACCTTC; cdr3_aa: CASSLAPDRNGYTF
clone_size: .; j_call: TRBJ2-5; d_call: TRBD1; v_call: TRBV25-1; cdr3_nt: TGTGCCAGCAGTGGGACAGGGGGCAGGCAGACCCAGTACTTC; cdr3_aa: CASSGTGGRQTQYF
clone_size: .; j_call: TRBJ2-1; d_call: .; v_call: TRBV5-1; cdr3_nt: TGCGCCAGCAGCTTGTCTAGATACAATGAGCAGTTCTTC; cdr3_aa: CASSLSRYNEQFF
clone_size: .; j_call: TRBJ2-7; d_call: .; v_call: TRBV28; cdr3_nt: TGTGCCAGCAACTCTTTCACATCGGCGGGGTCCTACGAGCAGTACTTC; cdr3_aa: CASNSFTSAGSYEQYF
clone_size: few; j_call: TRBJ2-1; d_call: .; v_call: TRBV6-1; cdr3_nt: TGTGCCAGCGGACCTCAGGGTGGGAATGAGCAGTTCTTC; cdr3_aa: CASGPQGGNEQFF
clone_size: medium-sized; j_call: TRBJ2-7; d_call: TRBD2; v_call: TRBV10-1; cdr3_nt: TGCGCCAGCATTAGACTAGCGGGGGGCCTCTACGAGCAGTACTTC; cdr3_aa: CASIRLAGGLYEQYF
clone_size: .; j_call: TRBJ2-2; d_call: TRBD2; v_call: TRBV9; cdr3_nt: TGTGCCAGCAGCGTAGGACTAGCGGGAGGGACCGGGGAGCTGTTTTTT; cdr3_aa: CASSVGLAGGTGELFF
clone_size: .; j_call: TRBJ2-7; d_call: .; v_call: TRBV10-1; cdr3_nt: TGCGCCAGCAGGGCACAGGGCACCGAGCAGTACTTC; cdr3_aa: CASRAQGTEQYF
clone_size: once; j_call: TRBJ1-4; d_call: .; v_call: TRBV4-2; cdr3_nt: TGTGCCAGCAGCCCTATATCAGGTGATGAAAAACTGTTTTTT; cdr3_aa: CASSPISGDEKLFF
clone_size: .; j_call: TRBJ2-7; d_call: .; v_call: TRBV15; cdr3_nt: TGTGCCACCAGCAGAGGCACGGGTACCTACGAGCAGTACTTC; cdr3_aa: CATSRGTGTYEQYF
clone_size: .; j_call: TRBJ2-7; d_call: .; v_call: TRBV19; cdr3_nt: TGTGCCAGTAGTCAGTACCCCGGGATCACCTACGAGCAGTACTTC; cdr3_aa: CASSQYPGITYEQYF
clone_size: .; j_call: TRBJ2-3; d_call: .; v_call: TRBV28; cdr3_nt: TGTGCCAGCAGTTCGGTCCGGGACACGTACACAGATACGCAGTATTTT; cdr3_aa: CASSSVRDTYTDTQYF
clone_size: .; j_call: TRBJ2-1; d_call: .; v_call: TRBV29-1; cdr3_nt: TGCAGCGTAGGACATTCCTACAATGAGCAGTTCTTC; cdr3_aa: CSVGHSYNEQFF
clone_size: .; j_call: TRBJ2-5; d_call: .; v_call: TRBV29-1; cdr3_nt: TGCAGCGTTCGTCCGTACGAGGAGACCCAGTACTTC; cdr3_aa: CSVRPYEETQYF
clone_size: .; j_call: TRBJ2-3; d_call: TRBD1; v_call: TRBV5-1; cdr3_nt: TGCGCCAGCAGCCCGACAGGGGGCAGGGCAGATACGCAGTATTTT; cdr3_aa: CASSPTGGRADTQYF
clone_size: .; j_call: TRBJ2-1; d_call: .; v_call: TRBV4-1; cdr3_nt: TGCGCCAGCAGCCAGTTAGATATTATCTCCTACAATGAGCAGTTCTTC; cdr3_aa: CASSQLDIISYNEQFF
clone_size: .; j_call: TRBJ2-7; d_call: .; v_call: TRBV4-3; cdr3_nt: TGCGCCAGCAGCCAGAGGTTAGCGGCTTACGTGGAGCAGTACTTC; cdr3_aa: CASSQRLAAYVEQYF
clone_size: .; j_call: TRBJ1-2; d_call: .; v_call: TRBV10-3; cdr3_nt: TGTGCCATCAGTGGGGCAGGGAACGATGGCTACACCTTC; cdr3_aa: CAISGAGNDGYTF
clone_size: few; j_call: TRBJ1-5; d_call: TRBD1; v_call: TRBV2; cdr3_nt: TGTGCCAGCAGAACCGGGACAGGGAAAGGTCAGCCCCAGCATTTT; cdr3_aa: CASRTGTGKGQPQHF
clone_size: .; j_call: TRBJ1-1; d_call: TRBD1; v_call: TRBV7-9; cdr3_nt: TGTGCCAGCAGCTACACAGGGGGCACTGAAGCTTTCTTT; cdr3_aa: CASSYTGGTEAFF
clone_size: few; j_call: TRBJ2-6; d_call: .; v_call: TRBV4-3; cdr3_nt: TGCGCCAGCAGCCAAGAGACTTTATCTGGGGCCAACGTCCTGACTTTC; cdr3_aa: CASSQETLSGANVLTF
clone_size: .; j_call: TRBJ1-5; d_call: .; v_call: TRBV19; cdr3_nt: TGTGCAGGGGGGGATCTCTATAGCAATCAGCCCCAGCATTTT; cdr3_aa: CAGGDLYSNQPQHF
clone_size: .; j_call: TRBJ2-5; d_call: .; v_call: TRBV5-1; cdr3_nt: TGCGCCAGCAGCTTACAGAGTTACCAAGAGACCCAGTACTTC; cdr3_aa: CASSLQSYQETQYF
clone_size: .; j_call: TRBJ1-2; d_call: TRBD1; v_call: TRBV5-6; cdr3_nt: TGTGCCAGCAGCCCGGGACAGTTAATGGCAGGCTATGGCTACACCTTC; cdr3_aa: CASSPGQLMAGYGYTF
clone_size: .; j_call: TRBJ2-1; d_call: TRBD2; v_call: TRBV5-1; cdr3_nt: TGCGCCAGCAGCTCCGGGGAACTAGCGGGTGTGGATGAGCAGTTCTTC; cdr3_aa: CASSSGELAGVDEQFF
clone_size: few; j_call: TRBJ2-5; d_call: .; v_call: TRBV5-1; cdr3_nt: TGCGCCAGCAGCTATATGTTATCGGGCAGGGGAAACACAGAGACCCAGTACTTC; cdr3_aa: CASSYMLSGRGNTETQYF
clone_size: .; j_call: TRBJ1-2; d_call: .; v_call: TRBV6-5; cdr3_nt: TGTGCCAGCCTTCCCCCGGGGGGTGACGGCTACACCTTC; cdr3_aa: CASLPPGGDGYTF
clone_size: once; j_call: TRBJ2-2; d_call: TRBD1; v_call: TRBV7-2; cdr3_nt: TGTGCCAGCAGCTTGGACAGGGGGTGGGGGACCGGGGAGCTGTTTTTT; cdr3_aa: CASSLDRGWGTGELFF
clone_size: .; j_call: TRBJ2-5; d_call: .; v_call: TRBV5-4; cdr3_nt: TGTGCCAGCAGCTTGCCCGGGGAGACCCAGTACTTC; cdr3_aa: CASSLPGETQYF
clone_size: .; j_call: TRBJ2-5; d_call: .; v_call: TRBV11-2; cdr3_nt: TGTGCCAGCAGCTTAGCCTCAGACAGGTTCAGAGAGACCCAGTACTTC; cdr3_aa: CASSLASDRFRETQYF
clone_size: .; j_call: TRBJ2-3; d_call: TRBD1; v_call: TRBV5-1; cdr3_nt: TGCGCCAGCAGCGGGACAGGAGGCACAGATACGCAGTATTTT; cdr3_aa: CASSGTGGTDTQYF
clone_size: once; j_call: TRBJ2-1; d_call: .; v_call: TRBV6-5; cdr3_nt: TGTGCCAGCAGTTACGGCAGGGATGAGTTCTTC; cdr3_aa: CASSYGRDEFF
clone_size: .; j_call: TRBJ2-3; d_call: TRBD2; v_call: TRBV6-6; cdr3_nt: TGTGCCAGCAGTTCGGGACTAGCAAATACGCAGTATTTT; cdr3_aa: CASSSGLANTQYF
clone_size: few; j_call: TRBJ2-5; d_call: .; v_call: TRBV5-4; cdr3_nt: TGTGCCAGCAGCCCCAGGTCTACCTTTTTGGAGACCCAGTACTTC; cdr3_aa: CASSPRSTFLETQYF
clone_size: .; j_call: TRBJ1-1; d_call: .; v_call: TRBV4-3; cdr3_nt: TGCGCCAGCAGCCAAACAGGTATTAACACTGAAGCTTTCTTT; cdr3_aa: CASSQTGINTEAFF
clone_size: few; j_call: TRBJ1-1; d_call: TRBD1; v_call: TRBV6-6; cdr3_nt: TGTGCCAGCAGCCCAGGGGGTTTATCTGAAGCTTTCTTT; cdr3_aa: CASSPGGLSEAFF
clone_size: .; j_call: TRBJ2-2; d_call: TRBD1; v_call: TRBV9; cdr3_nt: TGTGCCAGCAGCGTAGGAGGGGGCTTCGGGGAGCTGTTTTTT; cdr3_aa: CASSVGGGFGELFF